Below are 2 T cell receptor beta chains sequenced from a single sample in a study of T cells in women clearing cervical HPV infection. Generated by immunoSEQ multiplex PCR, the TCRdb table keeps only in-frame clones and is missing some. The sample totals roughly 30,000 clones; its top ten clones hold roughly 3.4%. The sequenced sample was blood buffy coat. The source of these receptors is a woman between 18 and 70 years old with a cervical HPV16 infection that either progressed to CIN3+ or cleared (not recorded which).

CDR3 DNA, as far as it was read: TGCAGTGCTAGAGATCTGAGCGTCCCAGATACG. Amino acids: CSARDLSVPDT. The entire CDR3 is CSARDLSVPDTQYF. J is TRBJ2-3 and V is TRBV20-1; no clear D gene. The read ends 3 residues early relative to the CDR3; the germline J gene fills the gap. Germline lookup yields CDR1 DFQATT and CDR2 SNEGSKA (reference sequence). The CDR3 totals 14 residues. The V and J ends lost 0 bases and 4 bases respectively, with 11 bases between them.

Details on this clone: The read halts 3 residues ahead of the CDR3 end, with the missing end drawn from the germline J gene. Other DNA sequences in this sample translate to the same CDR3. V and J are TRBV30 and TRBJ2-7; 8 nucleotides line up with TRBD1. This CDR3 has 14 residues. Germline V lookup: CDR1 GTSNPN, CDR2 SVGIG (reference sequence). The trim removed 5 bases at V and 1 base at J, leaving 7 bases unmatched. CDR3 region: CAWEGTGGSYEQYF. Partial CDR3 DNA: TGTGCCTGGGAAGGGACAGGAGGTTCCTACGAG.